This TCR beta chain appears in the sequencing data of a study of blood T cell repertoires in COVID-19. Clones were sequenced by immunoSEQ multiplex PCR, and TCRdb holds only the in-frame ones, with some missing. Of 140,000 or so clones listed, over 80% are singletons. The CDR3 length is 16 residues. The V end was cut by 3 bases, the J end by 1 base, with 14 bases between. Germline-derived CDR1 and CDR2 are SGHTA and FQGNSA. The specimen was peripheral blood. The rearrangement joins TRBV7-2 to TRBJ2-3; TRBD2 is a possible D gene (6 bases). The clonotype originates from an elderly woman with acute or convalescent COVID-19. The CDR3 DNA is TGTGCCAGCAGCTTGCAAGGCGGGGTCGGCACAGATACGCAGTATTTT. It translates to CASSLQGGVGTDTQYF.